This T cell receptor beta chain was obtained from a study of blood T cell repertoires in COVID-19. Overall study context: The United States, Italy and Spain provided the acute and convalescent COVID-19 samples. T cells, B-cell-depleted T cells, or PBMCs provided the cDNA or gDNA that served as material.

In germline, CDR1 is SGHDN, CDR2 FVKESK. The CDR3 contains 16 residues. V dropped 4 bases and J dropped 8 bases, with 18 bases sitting between them. In the study's own analysis: Reference gene primers were amplified, and this amplification served to estimate nucleated cell counts. Clones were read by immunoSEQ multiplex PCR, and TCRdb kept only the in-frame ones, dropping some. From that table come the V and J calls and clone size; the DNA was used to work out D and trimming. Among hundreds of thousands of clones listed, 85% to 90% were seen once. What was sequenced was peripheral blood. The receptor was derived from a woman under 30 with acute or convalescent COVID-19. This chain links TRBV14 with TRBJ1-6; possible D gene TRBD1, 5 bases. CDR3 nucleotides: TGTGCCAGCAGCCGTACAGGACACCGCCGCGATTCACCCCTCCACTTT. Translation gives CASSRTGHRRDSPLHF.